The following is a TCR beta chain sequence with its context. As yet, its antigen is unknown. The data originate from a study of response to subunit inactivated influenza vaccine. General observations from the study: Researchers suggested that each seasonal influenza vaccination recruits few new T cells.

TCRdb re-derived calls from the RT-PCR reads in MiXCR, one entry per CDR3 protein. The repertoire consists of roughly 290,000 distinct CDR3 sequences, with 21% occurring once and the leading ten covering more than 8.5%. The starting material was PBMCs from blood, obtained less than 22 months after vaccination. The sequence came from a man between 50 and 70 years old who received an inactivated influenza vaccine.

The CDR3 protein is CASSQDRTAGELFF. CDR3 coding DNA: TGTGCCAGCAGCCAAGATAGGACAGCCGGGGAGCTGTTTTTT. The chain links TRBV4-2 to TRBJ2-2; perhaps TRBD1 as D (6 bases). The CDR3 contains 14 residues. Trimming left V 0 bases short and J 6 bases short, with 8 bases between. In germline, CDR1 is LGHNA, CDR2 YNFKEQ.